This entry describes one T cell receptor beta chain. What it binds is not known. This CDR3 has 14 amino acids. V was cut by 0 bases and J by 3 bases, with 9 bases left in between. Germline assignment: CDR1 GTSNPN and CDR2 SVGIG (reference sequence). This specimen comes from a study of cytomegalovirus exposure and HLA in healthy donors. General study results and limits: The classifier reportedly diagnosed cytomegalovirus status with high specificity and sensitivity. Listed as cytomegalovirus-associated were around 160 TCR beta chains.

Profiled with immunoSEQ multiplex PCR; TCRdb holds only in-frame clones, not every one. The sample lists about 60,000 clones; about 96% were seen once. The V call is TRBV30, the J call TRBJ1-3; D may be TRBD1 (5 bases). The source is a man in his late teens or twenties in good health and CMV-seronegative. The specimen sequenced was PBMCs. CDR3 region: CAWSVGVNGNTIYF. In DNA form, the CDR3 reads TGTGCCTGGAGTGTAGGGGTGAATGGAAACACCATATATTTT.